The 30 T cell receptor beta chains reported below all come from one sample, sequenced in a study of blood T cell repertoires in COVID-19 (dated by TCRdb to the early 2020s). The receptor library was made with the immunoSEQ multiplex PCR assay. Entries here come from immuneACCESS through TCRdb and include only in-frame sequences with V and J called. Some clones fail to appear in such tables; in the studies checked, an unresolved V gene covers under half of the shortfall, and the cause of the remainder is unknown. This sample has 69,000 or so clones in its table, and 84% of those were observed once. The ten largest clones add up to 10% to 15% of the sample. The specimen was peripheral blood. The receptors stem from a man aged 50 or older with COVID-19, enrolled during active disease.

This rearrangement joins TRBV18 to TRBJ1-4; unclear D gene. The CDR3 spans 14 residues. The V gene lost 2 bases and the J gene lost 4 bases, with 8 bases spanning the gap. Germline V lookup: CDR1 KGHSH, CDR2 LQKENI. The CDR3 loop is CASSPGRFNEKLFF. CDR3 coding DNA: TGTGCCAGCTCACCAGGTCGGTTTAATGAAAAACTGTTTTTT.

The genes are TRBV4-3 and TRBJ1-1; 7 nucleotides match TRBD1. V lost 1 base, J lost 6 bases, and 8 bases stayed unmatched. From germline, CDR1 is LGHNA and CDR2 YSLEER. CDR3 length: 15 amino acids. The CDR3 is CASSQGENRGAEAFF. The CDR3 bases are TGCGCCAGCAGCCAAGGTGAGAACAGGGGCGCTGAAGCTTTCTTT.

The J gene is TRBJ2-1, the V gene TRBV29-1, with TRBD2 as a possible D gene (6 bases). The CDR3 runs 14 residues. The V end lost 6 bases, the J end lost 0 bases, and 12 bases lay between the germline ends. CDR1 and CDR2 from the germline V gene are SQVTM and ANQGSEA. The CDR3 protein is CSVLREDSYNEQFF. CDR3 DNA sequence: TGCAGCGTCCTCAGGGAGGACTCCTACAATGAGCAGTTCTTC.

The genes are TRBV11-2 and TRBJ2-5; 8 nucleotides match TRBD1. V was pared by 4 bases and J by 5 bases, with 9 bases of the junction left unmatched. CDR1 SGHAT and CDR2 FQNNGV come from the germline V gene. The CDR3 consists of 15 residues. CDR3 residues: CASSWSDRAPETQYF. CDR3 coding DNA: TGTGCCAGCAGCTGGTCGGACAGGGCCCCCGAGACCCAGTACTTC.

This chain joins TRBV6-5 and TRBJ2-7; 8 nucleotides align to TRBD1. Unmatched junction bases numbered 10, after V lost 6 bases and J lost 3 bases. This CDR3 has 15 amino acids. Germline CDR1 and CDR2: MNHEY and SVGAGI. For the CDR3, the DNA is TGTGCCAGCAGAGCTTACAGGGGGGTGGACTACGAGCAGTACTTC. As protein: CASRAYRGVDYEQYF.

The V call is TRBV5-1, the J call TRBJ1-2, with TRBD1 matching 8 bases. With V trimmed by 0 bases and J by 0 bases, 4 bases remained unmatched. Per germline, CDR1 SGHRS and CDR2 YFSETQ. This CDR3 has 16 residues. The CDR3 DNA reads as TGCGCCAGCAGCTTGGCCCCGGGACAGGCTAACTATGGCTACACCTTC. It yields the protein CASSLAPGQANYGYTF.

The chain recombines TRBV7-6 with TRBJ1-4, with TRBD1 matching over 8 bases. V lost 5 bases, J lost 8 bases, and 28 bases stayed unmatched. Germline assignment: CDR1 SGHVS and CDR2 FNYEAQ. The length of the CDR3 is 21 residues. The DNA for the CDR3 is TGTGCCAGCAGCCTTATTAAACGGGACAGACAGGGGTTGGGGCTAGACGAAAAACTGTTTTTT. Translation gives CASSLIKRDRQGLGLDEKLFF.

This sequence joins TRBV6-6 and TRBJ1-6; D may be TRBD1 (5 bases). The CDR3 contains 14 residues. V lost 2 bases and J 8 bases, leaving 10 bases between the germline ends. Germline V gene lookup returns CDR1 MNHNY and CDR2 SVGAGI (reference sequence). The CDR3 sequence is CASSYGVRDSPLHF. The CDR3 nucleotides read TGTGCCAGCAGTTACGGGGTCAGGGATTCACCCCTCCACTTT.

The V and J genes are TRBV4-1 and TRBJ2-4; D is undetermined. Per the germline V gene, CDR1 is MGHRA and CDR2 is YSYEKL. This CDR3 spans 17 amino acids. Trimming took 0 bases from V and 0 from J, leaving 12 bases between them. In DNA form, the CDR3 reads TGCGCCAGCAGCCAAGAGGGTTGGGCATTAGCCAAAAACATTCAGTACTTC. Its translation: CASSQEGWALAKNIQYF.

This sequence joins TRBV3-1 (or the pseudogene TRBV3-2) and TRBJ2-1; no reliable D call. V was pared by 0 bases and J by 9 bases, with 6 bases between. The germline V gene encodes CDR1 LGHDT and CDR2 YNNKEL (reference sequence). This CDR3 region has 12 residues. This CDR3 reads CASSQEAPEQFF. The CDR3, as DNA: TGTGCCAGCAGCCAAGAAGCCCCTGAGCAGTTCTTC.

V is TRBV7-9 and J is TRBJ2-3; tentative D call: TRBD1 (6 bases). CDR1 is SEHNR and CDR2 is FQNEAQ in the germline V gene (reference sequence). CDR3 length: 17 residues. V lost 3 bases and J lost 2, with 18 bases in between. The CDR3 nucleotides are TGTGCCAGCAGCTTGTTCGGACAGAGGCCGTCCACAGATACGCAGTATTTT. This encodes CASSLFGQRPSTDTQYF.

Only a few counts were recorded for this clone. The V and J genes are TRBV15 and TRBJ2-7; 8 bases agree with TRBD1. V shed 1 base and J 3 bases; nucleotides not matched to a gene: 5. CDR1 LNHNV and CDR2 YYDKDF come from the germline V gene (reference sequence). CDR3 length equals 15 residues. CDR3 in amino acids: CATSRGRGQVYEQYF. CDR3 nucleotides: TGTGCCACCAGCAGAGGCAGGGGGCAGGTCTACGAGCAGTACTTC.

This clone occurred once. The chain joins TRBV20-1 to TRBJ2-5; D is possibly TRBD1 (6 bases). The V end was cut by 3 bases, the J end by 5 bases, with 16 bases between. The CDR3 runs to 14 residues. CDR1 is DFQATT and CDR2 is SNEGSKA in the germline V gene (reference sequence). DNA for the CDR3: TGCAGTGCTAGTATGGTGGGGGCTGGGGAGACCCAGTACTTC. Its protein is CSASMVGAGETQYF.

V and J are TRBV10-3 and TRBJ2-3; 11 bases line up with TRBD2. Germline CDR1 reads ENHRY; CDR2 reads SYGVKD. The CDR3 has 15 residues. After removal of 0 bases from V and 4 bases from J, the junction contained 0 bases not matched to a gene. This CDR3 is CAISESTSGADTQYF. The CDR3 coding sequence is TGTGCCATCAGTGAGTCGACTAGCGGGGCAGATACGCAGTATTTT.

This rearrangement joins TRBV30 to TRBJ2-2; D unresolved. The CDR3 extends over 14 amino acids. Per germline, CDR1 GTSNPN and CDR2 SVGIG (reference sequence). The germline V and J ends were trimmed by 8 bases and 0 bases, with 13 bases remaining between them. The CDR3: CAAKPTANTGELFF. The CDR3 DNA follows: TGTGCCGCCAAACCCACAGCGAACACCGGGGAGCTGTTTTTT.

This chain joins TRBV25-1 and TRBJ2-7, with TRBD1 matching over 9 bases. In germline, CDR1 is MGHDK, CDR2 SYGVNS. The V and J ends lost 4 bases and 2 bases, in that order; junction bases with no gene match: 15. The CDR3 sequence is 18 residues long. The CDR3 protein is CASSAPRRGQGLAYEQYF. Written as DNA, the CDR3 is TGTGCCAGCAGTGCCCCCCGAAGGGGACAGGGTTTGGCCTACGAGCAGTACTTC.

The CDR3 loop reads CASRPGQGIYNEQFF. CDR3 in DNA: TGTGCCAGCAGACCCGGACAGGGAATTTACAATGAGCAGTTCTTC. The V call is TRBV6-6, the J call TRBJ2-1, with TRBD1 matching over 8 bases. CDR3 length: 15 residues. The germline V gene encodes CDR1 MNHNY and CDR2 SVGAGI (reference sequence). Trimming at V came to 6 bases and at J to 4 bases, leaving 8 bases not matched to a gene.

This clone occurred once. Here the CDR3 reads CAWSGLGTGFGNEQFF. The CDR3 DNA sequence: TGTGCCTGGAGCGGCCTCGGGACAGGGTTCGGGAATGAGCAGTTCTTC. This chain joins TRBV30 and TRBJ2-1; TRBD1 aligns across 9 bases. V trimming: 3 bases; J trimming: 7 bases; junction bases outside the gene matches: 13. The CDR3 is 16 residues long. Looked up from germline, CDR1 is GTSNPN and CDR2 is SVGIG (reference sequence).

The chain couples TRBV6-5 to TRBJ1-6; 9 nucleotides agree with TRBD1. The CDR3 has 14 residues. V trimming: 4 bases; J trimming: 10 bases; junction bases outside the gene matches: 5. Germline CDR1 is MNHEY and CDR2 is SVGAGI. The CDR3 region has the DNA TGTGCCAGCAGTTCCGGGACAGGGCGGTCACCCCTCCACTTT. It specifies CASSSGTGRSPLHF.

V gene TRBV19 combines with J gene TRBJ2-1; 11 bases map to TRBD2. V trimming: 9 bases; J trimming: 3 bases; junction bases outside the gene matches: 7. The CDR3 runs 15 residues. Germline CDR1 reads LNHDA; CDR2 reads SQIVND (reference sequence). The CDR3 sequence is CASQPGLAVYNEQFF. The CDR3 DNA reads as TGTGCCAGCCAACCGGGACTAGCGGTCTACAATGAGCAGTTCTTC.

The rearrangement joins TRBV19 to TRBJ1-4, with 7 bases fitting TRBD1. Germline lookup yields CDR1 LNHDA and CDR2 SQIVND (reference sequence). CDR3 length: 17 amino acids. Germline trimming cut 10 bases from V and 7 bases from J; bases unmatched to any gene: 21. The CDR3 sequence: CANRGPREVIRSEKLFF. CDR3 coding DNA: TGTGCCAATAGGGGGCCCAGGGAAGTAATCCGGAGTGAAAAACTGTTTTTT.

The chain couples TRBV18 to TRBJ2-3, with a tentative D call TRBD2 (6 bases). V was trimmed by 6 bases and J by 5 bases, leaving 9 bases between them. CDR3 length: 12 amino acids. CDR1 KGHSH and CDR2 LQKENI come from the germline V gene. The DNA for the CDR3 is TGTGCCAGCTCGGAGACTAGAGATACGCAGTATTTT. It is translated as CASSETRDTQYF.

J is TRBJ2-1 and V is TRBV4-2; TRBD2 might be the D (7 bases). This CDR3 has 13 amino acids. V lost 3 bases and J 11 bases, leaving 14 bases between the germline ends. Germline V lookup: CDR1 LGHNA, CDR2 YNFKEQ. In DNA, the CDR3 is TGTGCCAGCAGCCAGGTGTCGGGGGGCCAGCAGTTCTTC. It encodes CASSQVSGGQQFF.

CDR3 coding DNA: TGTGCCAGCAGTGTCGGGCTAGCCTCTGGAAACACCATATATTTT. Its protein product is CASSVGLASGNTIYF. The genes are TRBV25-1 and TRBJ1-3, with D hard to call. The germline V and J ends were trimmed by 4 bases and 0 bases, with 10 bases remaining between them. Germline V CDR1 and CDR2: MGHDK, SYGVNS. CDR3 length: 15 residues.

J is TRBJ1-1 and V is TRBV29-1; D ambiguous. The CDR3 sequence is 14 residues long. Germline CDR1 SQVTM, CDR2 ANQGSEA. V gave up 5 bases and J gave up 0 bases, with 13 bases separating them. The CDR3 is CSVKLQALNTEAFF. The CDR3 DNA reads as TGCAGCGTTAAGTTGCAGGCCCTGAACACTGAAGCTTTCTTT.

The rearrangement uses TRBV10-3 and TRBJ2-3; 10 nucleotides line up with TRBD1. Germline V gene sequence: CDR1 ENHRY, CDR2 SYGVKD. Trimming cost V 1 base and J 14 bases; bases outside gene matches: 6. This CDR3 region has 13 residues. CDR3 in amino acids: CAISEFTRDRGYF. CDR3 sequence (DNA): TGTGCCATCAGTGAGTTCACCCGGGACAGGGGGTATTTT.

This clone was recorded only once. The chain carries TRBV9 and TRBJ2-7; 9 bases map to TRBD2. CDR1 and CDR2 (germline): SGDLS, YYNGEE. The CDR3 loop spans 15 amino acids. V lost 0 bases and J lost 5; bases outside the gene matches: 6. CDR3 amino acids: CASSVGGGGAHEQYF. As DNA, the CDR3 is TGTGCCAGCAGCGTAGGTGGCGGGGGGGCTCACGAGCAGTACTTC.

The rearrangement joins TRBV6-5 to TRBJ2-7, with TRBD1 as a possible D gene (5 bases). Per germline, CDR1 MNHEY and CDR2 SVGAGI. V was shortened by 7 bases and J by 0 bases, with 16 bases between the two germline ends. CDR3 length: 15 amino acids. The CDR3: CASNGRGSLSYEQYF. The DNA of the CDR3 is TGTGCCAGCAACGGTAGGGGTTCTCTCTCCTACGAGCAGTACTTC.

This chain joins TRBV4-1 and TRBJ2-5; no clear D gene. V was trimmed by 0 bases and J by 6 bases, leaving 11 bases between them. Germline CDR1 MGHRA, CDR2 YSYEKL. CDR3 length equals 14 residues. The CDR3 spells CASSQDGGSKTQYF. The CDR3 coding sequence is TGCGCCAGCAGCCAAGATGGCGGATCTAAGACCCAGTACTTC.

Only a few counts were recorded for this clone. The chain couples TRBV15 to TRBJ1-6; D is ambiguous. V was trimmed by 0 bases and J by 13 bases, leaving 7 bases between them. Germline CDR1 and CDR2: LNHNV and YYDKDF (reference sequence). The CDR3 spans 12 residues. CDR3 in amino acids: CATSRDTSPLHF. CDR3 coding DNA: TGTGCCACCAGCAGAGATACATCTCCCCTCCACTTT.